The present T cell receptor (beta chain) was sequenced within a study of blood T cell repertoires in COVID-19. Study as a whole: Acute-phase and convalescent COVID-19 samples originated in the United States, Italy and Spain. Sources were T cells, B-cell-depleted T cells, or PBMCs; the material itself was cDNA or gDNA.

Study processing details: Estimation of nucleated cell counts was performed using reference gene primer amplification. TCRdb's copy holds only in-frame clones and misses some; the assay was immunoSEQ multiplex PCR. Clonal size and the V and J genes are those of that table, whereas D and trimming came from the DNA. This table has about 250,000 clones, around 89% appearing once. Germline assignment: CDR1 GTSNPN and CDR2 SVGIG (reference sequence). The V gene end was trimmed by 2 bases and the J gene end by 15 bases; junction bases not matched to a gene: 8. The CDR3 spans 12 residues. This receptor was taken from a young man with acute or convalescent COVID-19. The rearrangement uses TRBV30 and TRBJ1-5; TRBD1 matches at 9 bases. Sequences were obtained from peripheral blood. The CDR3 spells CAWSYMDRGLHF. DNA of the CDR3: TGTGCCTGGAGTTACATGGACAGGGGCTTGCATTTT.